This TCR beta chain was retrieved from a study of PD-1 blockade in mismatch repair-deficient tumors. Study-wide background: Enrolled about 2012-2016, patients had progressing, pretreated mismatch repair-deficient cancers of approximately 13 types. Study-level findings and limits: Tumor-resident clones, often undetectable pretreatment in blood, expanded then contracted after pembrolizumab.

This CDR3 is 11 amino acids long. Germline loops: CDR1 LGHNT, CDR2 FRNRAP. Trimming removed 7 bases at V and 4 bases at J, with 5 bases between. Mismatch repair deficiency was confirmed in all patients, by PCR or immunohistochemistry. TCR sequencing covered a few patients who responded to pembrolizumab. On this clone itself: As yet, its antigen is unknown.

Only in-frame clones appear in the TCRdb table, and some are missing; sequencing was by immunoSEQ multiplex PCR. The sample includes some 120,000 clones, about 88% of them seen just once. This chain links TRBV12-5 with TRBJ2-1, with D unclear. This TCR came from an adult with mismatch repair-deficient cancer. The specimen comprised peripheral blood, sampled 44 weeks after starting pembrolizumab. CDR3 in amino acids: CASASYNEQFF. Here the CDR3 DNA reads TGTGCTAGTGCCTCGTACAATGAGCAGTTCTTC.